Below are 7 T cell receptor beta chains sequenced from a single sample in a study of shared clonotypes between healthy human individuals. TCRdb's table, derived via immunoSEQ multiplex PCR, lists solely in-frame clones and lacks some. The table shows under 1 million clones, with 90% to 98% occurring only once. Terminally differentiated effector memory CD45RA+ cells were excluded from the naive CD8 cells, which were CD45RO-negative and positively selected for CCR7. The sequenced sample was naive CD8+ T cells sorted from blood. Receptors originate from a man aged 25-45 years in good health.

Details on this clone: The same CDR3 can be traced to other DNA sequences in this sample. The chain is built from TRBV27 and TRBJ1-1, with a tentative D call TRBD1 (5 bases). Trimming shortened V by 2 bases and J by 0 bases, and 7 bases separated the two germline ends. The CDR3 spans 14 residues. Germline CDR1 and CDR2: MNHEY and SMNVEV (reference sequence). The CDR3 DNA sequence: TGTGCCAGCAGTTTACAGGGCCTGAACACTGAAGCTTTCTTT. Protein sequence: CASSLQGLNTEAFF.

This clone was seen a single time. CDR3 in DNA: TGTGCCAGCATGGATCAGGGGCCTCAAGAGACCCAGTACTTC. As protein: CASMDQGPQETQYF. The chain recombines TRBV21-1 with TRBJ2-5; the D call in the table, TRBD1, was not verified against the DNA. TRBV21-1 counts as a pseudogene. CDR3 size: 14 residues.

The genes are TRBV6-1 and TRBJ2-3, with D possibly matching TRBD1 (5 bases). Between the trimmed V and J ends, which lost 7 bases and 5 bases, there was a span of 10 bases. The CDR3 covers 12 residues. Germline V CDR1 and CDR2: MNHNS, SASEGT. The CDR3 sequence is CASNERGDTQYF. The CDR3 nucleotides read TGTGCCAGCAACGAAAGGGGAGATACGCAGTATTTT.

The CDR3 is CASSPSGRGRSETQYF. CDR3 in DNA: TGTGCCAGCAGCCCCTCAGGGCGCGGGAGGAGCGAGACCCAGTACTTC. This chain uses TRBV7-9 with TRBJ2-5; 8 bases map to TRBD2. This CDR3 is 16 amino acids long. The V and J ends lost 5 bases and 5 bases, in that order; junction bases with no gene match: 13. Germline assignment: CDR1 SEHNR and CDR2 FQNEAQ (reference sequence).

The chain is built from TRBV9 and TRBJ2-5; weak D call: TRBD1 (6 bases). The germline V gene has CDR1 SGDLS and CDR2 YYNGEE. The CDR3 is 14 amino acids. The germline V and J ends were trimmed by 0 bases and 4 bases, with 10 bases remaining between them. Here the CDR3 reads CASSVGRRGETQYF. The CDR3 nucleotides read TGTGCCAGCAGCGTAGGTCGCAGGGGAGAGACCCAGTACTTC. Looking up the rest from reference TRBV9 and TRBJ2-5 gives the full variable domain: DSGVTQTPKHLITATGQRVTLRCSPRSGDLSVYWYQQSLDQGLQFLIQYYNGEERAKGNILERFSAQQFPDLHSELNLSSLELGDSALYFCASSVGRRGETQYFGPGTRLLVL.

The chain joins TRBV10-3 to TRBJ1-5; 8 bases map to TRBD1. Losses at the gene ends were 6 bases for V and 6 bases for J; bases not matched to a gene: 7. The germline V gene encodes CDR1 ENHRY and CDR2 SYGVKD. CDR3 size: 14 residues. CDR3: CAISLDRESQPQHF. CDR3 DNA sequence: TGTGCCATCAGCCTGGACAGGGAAAGTCAGCCCCAGCATTTT.

This clone has a single count. The V gene is TRBV10-1, the J gene TRBJ2-1; no clear D. There are 13 residues in the CDR3. Germline V gene data show CDR1 as WNHNN and CDR2 as SYGVQD (reference sequence). The V gene lost 0 bases and the J gene lost 9 bases, with 9 bases spanning the gap. The CDR3 sequence: CASSESIGREQFF. The CDR3 bases are TGCGCCAGCAGTGAGTCGATCGGGCGTGAGCAGTTCTTC.